This T cell receptor (beta chain) was identified in a study of shared clonotypes between healthy human individuals. Those who donated were healthy HIV-negative adults, with no recent acute infections or vaccinations reported. V lost 2 bases and J 4 bases, leaving 13 bases between the germline ends. There are 15 residues in the CDR3. Germline lookup yields CDR1 SEHNR and CDR2 FQNEAQ (reference sequence). DNA at 200 ng, roughly 27,000 T cell genomes, went into sorted-subset replicate PCRs. Produced via immunoSEQ multiplex PCR; TCRdb's table is partial and in-frame only. The table shows 2 million to 2.5 million clones, with 85% to 95% occurring only once.

This sequence was found in a man between 18 and 29 years old in good health. The chain recombines TRBV7-9 with TRBJ2-3, with a tentative D call TRBD2 (6 bases). Input material: naive CD4+ T cells sorted from blood. The subset was: CD45RA+ positively selected. The CDR3 loop is CASSLSLANPDTQYF. Here the CDR3 DNA reads TGTGCCAGCAGCTTATCACTAGCCAACCCAGATACGCAGTATTTT.